The source of this TCR beta chain is a study of T cells in localized non-small cell lung cancer. Study observations and caveats: Because only a single region of the tumor was sequenced, heterogeneity remains possible. Uninvolved adjacent lung showed the highest T cell clonality, exceeding tumor. A higher density of T cells in blood coincided with extended overall survival.

Produced via immunoSEQ multiplex PCR; TCRdb's table is partial and in-frame only. The table lists some 20,000 clones, roughly nine tenths of them singletons. Comment on this clone: Its matching antigen is unknown.

The V gene lost 0 bases and the J gene lost 3 bases, with 13 bases spanning the gap. CDR3 length: 16 amino acids. The chain recombines TRBV23-1 with TRBJ2-3; D is unclear. TRBV23-1 is an open reading frame, and its role is uncertain. The source is a woman aged 40 to 75 with stage I lung adenocarcinoma. The sample here was peripheral blood, taken before any cancer treatment. The CDR3 protein is CASSQSGFVETDTQYF. For the CDR3, the DNA is TGCGCCAGCAGTCAATCGGGGTTTGTGGAAACAGATACGCAGTATTTT.